The sequence of this T cell receptor (beta chain) was determined in a study of T cell repertoires and leukemia-associated antigens (dated by TCRdb to between 2018 and 2021). About the investigation overall: Per sample, about 5.1 to 6.6 million read pairs and roughly 3.3 to 5.0 million effective reads were obtained, for roughly 16 million effective reads in total. In vitro peptide stimulation of healthy T cells was used with the aim of identifying the antigen recognized by a TCR Vbeta21 clone previously found in CML patients.

As a first step, the CD3+ T cells were left to rest overnight in RPMI 1640 lacking fetal bovine serum, at 2.5 million cells/mL. Following the manufacturer's instructions, MACS immunomagnetic beads were used to pull CD3+ T cells out of the PBMCs. Reading the germline V gene gives CDR1 KGHSH and CDR2 LQKENI. A distance of 17 bases separates the germline ends of V and J, which lose 8 bases and 1 base respectively. The CDR3 holds 15 amino acids from the cysteine to the phenylalanine. The DNA shown is the 45-base CDR3, in frame from base 1. Overall study outcomes, separate from this receptor: Numbers of Vbeta genes (approximately 55), Jbeta genes (about 13), VDJ rearrangements and unique CDR3s did not differ significantly among the four groups. The antigen specificity and function of the expanded clones were not directly tested and needed further investigation.

As regards this clonotype: It has no known antigen specificity. No per-base quality is available; no much larger clone lies one base away.

Total RNA was extracted from the cultured T cells using TRIzol reagent. 5' rapid amplification of cDNA ends (5'RACE) was used to amplify TCRbeta libraries from RNA. Library concentration and integrity were checked with Qubit, an Agilent instrument, and quantitative PCR before sequencing. Qualified libraries were sequenced on Illumina HiSeq or MiSeq by a commercial service provider. For the original study's pipeline: MiXCR version 1.8.2 was used to identify TCR sequences in each sample. For a clone to count as qualified, its CDR3 had to be longer than four amino acids, its nucleotide length had to be in-frame, and the clone could not contain a stop codon. A read counted as effective if the read contained the complete CDR3 structure. RT-PCR with 24 Vbeta primers, GeneScan spectratyping, and Sanger sequencing were used to validate expanded clones. TCRdb redid the processing of the public reads, applying fastp at Q25 and MiXCR, and retained in-frame beta chains. Identical CDR3 protein sequences are pooled into one entry, listed with their most common genes and DNA. None of the V and J calls come from the authors' own analysis; TCRdb made them. The sample table contains about 11,000 distinct CDR3 sequences; only one count was recorded for approximately 43% of them. The ten largest clones capture over 25% of the sample.

This sequence uses TRBV18 and TRBJ2-5, and possibly TRBD2, on 6 matching bases. The sample comprised CD3+ T cells sorted from blood and cultured. The clonotype comes from a female donor in good health. The nucleotide sequence is given as TGTGCCAGCAGCCGTGTTAGCGGATTCCAAGAGACCCAGTACTTC. This codes for CASSRVSGFQETQYF.